This T cell receptor (beta chain) is from a study of chemoradiotherapy in HPV16-positive cancers. Study summary: Two HPV16-positive patients' cells yielded candidate HPV-specific clones and common motifs.

This CDR3 contains 13 residues. Trimming pared 4 bases from V and 5 bases from J, leaving 11 bases between. Germline V gene lookup returns CDR1 MDHEN and CDR2 SYDVKM. Turning to this clone: Its cognate antigen is unknown.

The study, taken as a whole, reports: HPV-specific T cells were functionally defined from only a couple of HPV16-positive patients. Candidate HPV-specific clones and E7-related TCR motifs grew in tumor during treatment.

Repertoires were sampled repeatedly during chemoradiotherapy. Assay used: immunoSEQ multiplex PCR; TCRdb lists only in-frame clones, some missing. The table lists about 16,000 clones, roughly three quarters of them singletons. The sample here was taken from a patient who underwent chemoradiotherapy. This chain joins TRBV28 and TRBJ1-2; unclear D gene. The TCR comes from a human donor with HPV-associated anogenital cancer. The CDR3 here is CASSSDGRYGYTF. CDR3 bases: TGTGCCAGCAGTTCCGACGGAAGATATGGCTACACCTTC.